A selection of T cell receptor beta chains follows, all from one sample in a study of vaccination and CD4 T cells after COVID-19. TCRdb fed the PCR reads into MiXCR, producing one record per CDR3 protein. In the table there are 25,000 to 30,000 distinct CDR3 sequences, over 40% of which are singletons. Sample: CD4+ T cells from blood, taken about 7 months after SARS-CoV-2 vaccination. These receptors all come from a human donor who had recovered from COVID-19. Both conserved end residues are part of each CDR3. D genes are given only for firm matches. Clone size is not always given. Where it is, it says once, few, many or a class for expanded clones.

CASLRTGYSNQPQHF TGTGCCAGCCTTAGGACAGGGTATAGCAATCAGCCCCAGCATTTT few TRBJ1-5 TRBD1 TRBV28
CSATRPSGSFQETQYF TGCAGTGCCACCCGGCCTAGCGGGAGCTTTCAAGAGACCCAGTACTTC - TRBJ2-5 TRBD2 TRBV20-1
CASSWISGSSYNEQFF TGCGCCAGCAGCTGGATTAGCGGGAGCTCCTACAATGAGCAGTTCTTC - TRBJ2-1 TRBD2 TRBV5-1
CASSHLQGTDSGANVLTF TGTGCCAGCAGTCACTTACAGGGGACTGATTCTGGGGCCAACGTCCTGACTTTC - TRBJ2-6 - TRBV6-2/TRBV6-3
CASSSSRNRGLDLNQPQHF TGTGCCAGCAGCTCCAGTCGTAACAGGGGTCTCGATCTAAATCAGCCCCAGCATTTT - TRBJ1-5 TRBD1 TRBV11-1
CSASGKGGGSYEQYF TGCAGTGCTAGCGGAAAGGGCGGGGGATCCTACGAGCAGTACTTC - TRBJ2-7 TRBD2 TRBV20-1
CSATTSGSADTQYF TGCAGTGCAACGACTAGCGGGAGCGCAGATACGCAGTATTTT few TRBJ2-3 TRBD2 TRBV20-1
CASSLILNTQYF TGTGCCAGCAGCTTAATATTAAATACGCAGTATTTT - TRBJ2-3 - TRBV7-6
CASSGLAGGNEQFF TGTGCCAGCAGTGGACTAGCGGGAGGCAATGAGCAGTTCTTC medium-sized TRBJ2-1 TRBD2 TRBV6-4
CASRRIRGTGQETQYF TGTGCCAGCAGACGGATAAGGGGGACAGGACAAGAGACCCAGTACTTC - TRBJ2-5 TRBD1 TRBV6-1
CASSRTSGGGSTGELFF TGTGCCAGCAGCCGGACTAGCGGGGGTGGGTCCACCGGGGAGCTGTTTTTT few TRBJ2-2 TRBD2 TRBV7-3
CASSFGGFGGGEQYF TGTGCCAGCAGCTTCGGGGGGTTTGGAGGGGGCGAGCAGTACTTC - TRBJ2-7 - TRBV5-4
CASSTSDQPQHF TGTGCCAGCAGTACCTCCGATCAGCCCCAGCATTTT few TRBJ1-5 - TRBV12-3/TRBV12-4
CASSLRTGDNQPQHF TGTGCCAGCAGCTTGCGGACAGGGGACAATCAGCCCCAGCATTTT few TRBJ1-5 TRBD1 TRBV7-2
CASSSGVYGYTF TGTGCCAGCTCCTCTGGGGTATATGGCTACACCTTC few TRBJ1-2 - TRBV7-9
CASSPATSGITDTQYF TGTGCCAGCAGCCCAGCGACTAGCGGGATCACAGATACGCAGTATTTT - TRBJ2-3 TRBD2 TRBV12-3/TRBV12-4
CSALKQQTQYF TGCAGTGCTTTGAAGCAGCAGACCCAGTACTTC few TRBJ2-5 - TRBV20-1
CASSYSQKGNEQFF TGTGCCAGCAGTTACTCCCAGAAGGGTAATGAGCAGTTCTTC - TRBJ2-1 - TRBV6-5
CASSAGSAGYNQPQHF TGTGCCAGTAGTGCGGGTTCGGCGGGGTACAATCAGCCCCAGCATTTT once TRBJ1-5 - TRBV19
CASSLGDRAHEQFF TGTGCCAGCAGCTTAGGGGACAGGGCCCATGAGCAGTTCTTC - TRBJ2-1 TRBD1 TRBV7-3
CASSTGSPQMLGSYEQYF TGTGCCAGCAGTACAGGCTCCCCTCAGATGCTGGGCTCCTACGAGCAGTACTTC - TRBJ2-7 - TRBV2
CSATTPGGTEAFF TGCAGTGCTACCACCCCAGGGGGCACTGAAGCTTTCTTT once TRBJ1-1 TRBD1 TRBV20-1
CASSYSLPRQGPYEQYF TGTGCCAGCAGTTACTCACTCCCTAGACAGGGGCCCTACGAGCAGTACTTC few TRBJ2-7 TRBD1 TRBV6-5
CASSLDPSTDTQYF TGTGCCAGCAGCCTCGACCCAAGCACAGATACGCAGTATTTT - TRBJ2-3 - TRBV7-3
CASSSSSGSYEQYF TGTGCCAGCAGTTCCTCTAGCGGCTCCTACGAGCAGTACTTC - TRBJ2-7 TRBD2 TRBV27
CASRTTLDEQFF TGTGCCAGTAGAACTACCCTAGATGAGCAGTTCTTC few TRBJ2-1 - TRBV27
CASSTPGLDETQYF TGTGCCAGCAGTACCCCGGGACTAGACGAGACCCAGTACTTC few TRBJ2-5 TRBD2 TRBV28
CASSIGGATEQFF TGTGCCAGTAGTATTGGAGGTGCGACTGAGCAGTTCTTC - TRBJ2-1 - TRBV19
CSAGGQGATSSPYEQYF TGCAGTGCAGGTGGACAGGGGGCTACTAGCTCCCCCTACGAGCAGTACTTC - TRBJ2-7 TRBD1 TRBV20-1
CASSAGTGTYEQYF TGTGCCAGCAGCGCCGGGACAGGAACCTACGAGCAGTACTTC few TRBJ2-7 TRBD1 TRBV5-4
CASSYSAGGYTF TGTGCCAGCAGTTACTCTGCCGGTGGCTACACCTTC - TRBJ1-2 - TRBV6-2/TRBV6-3
CASTKPGGDFYNSPLHF TGTGCCAGCACCAAGCCGGGGGGCGATTTCTATAATTCACCCCTCCACTTT few TRBJ1-6 - TRBV7-2
CASSLLAPGGQETQYF TGTGCCAGCAGTTTATTGGCCCCCGGGGGCCAAGAGACCCAGTACTTC few TRBJ2-5 - TRBV27
CASSIGRTQETQYF TGTGCCAGCAGCATAGGACGGACCCAAGAGACCCAGTACTTC - TRBJ2-5 - TRBV5-4
CASSPRDLGGPGQFF TGTGCCAGTAGTCCGCGCGATCTGGGGGGCCCCGGGCAGTTCTTC - TRBJ2-1 - TRBV19
CSATTGGRGYTF TGCAGTGCTACAACAGGGGGCAGAGGCTACACCTTC - TRBJ1-2 TRBD1 TRBV20-1
CASSQLLAGGGIPLHF TGCGCCAGCAGCCAACTTTTAGCAGGGGGCGGGATCCCCCTCCACTTT few TRBJ1-6 TRBD1 TRBV4-1
CASGGGFVTDTQYF TGTGCCAGTGGCGGAGGGTTCGTCACAGATACGCAGTATTTT - TRBJ2-3 - TRBV19
CASTRETSTYEQYF TGTGCCAGCACGCGGGAGACATCAACCTACGAGCAGTACTTC - TRBJ2-7 TRBD2 TRBV6-1
CATSRDDGTPYTDTQYF TGTGCCACCAGCAGAGATGACGGAACCCCCTACACAGATACGCAGTATTTT - TRBJ2-3 - TRBV15
CASSFEPSYEQYF TGTGCCAGCAGCTTCGAGCCATCCTACGAGCAGTACTTC - TRBJ2-7 - TRBV7-2
CASSHTDTQYF TGTGCCAGTAGTCACACAGATACGCAGTATTTT medium-sized TRBJ2-3 - TRBV19
CSASDPGGDYNEQFF TGCAGTGCTAGCGACCCGGGGGGTGACTACAATGAGCAGTTCTTC - TRBJ2-1 TRBD2 TRBV20-1
CASSSRGHGNYGYTF TGTGCCAGCAGCTCCAGGGGACATGGAAACTATGGCTACACCTTC few TRBJ1-2 - TRBV7-8
CASSPQVLRKDEQFF TGTGCCAGCAGTCCCCAGGTCTTAAGGAAAGATGAGCAGTTCTTC few TRBJ2-1 - TRBV6-1
CASSSQGTYEQYF TGTGCCAGTAGTTCTCAGGGGACCTACGAGCAGTACTTC - TRBJ2-7 - TRBV19
CASSFSLNQPQHF TGTGCCAGCAGCTTCAGCCTCAATCAGCCCCAGCATTTT few TRBJ1-5 - TRBV7-2
CASRYSGSGADTQYF TGTGCCAGTAGATATAGCGGGAGTGGGGCAGATACGCAGTATTTT - TRBJ2-3 TRBD2 TRBV19
CASSEAKTRRGTGELFF TGTGCCAGCAGTGAAGCTAAAACACGGAGGGGAACCGGGGAGCTGTTTTTT - TRBJ2-2 - TRBV6-1
CASSQGGLSTDTQYF TGTGCCAGCAGCCAAGGGGGACTAAGCACAGATACGCAGTATTTT once TRBJ2-3 TRBD2 TRBV4-2